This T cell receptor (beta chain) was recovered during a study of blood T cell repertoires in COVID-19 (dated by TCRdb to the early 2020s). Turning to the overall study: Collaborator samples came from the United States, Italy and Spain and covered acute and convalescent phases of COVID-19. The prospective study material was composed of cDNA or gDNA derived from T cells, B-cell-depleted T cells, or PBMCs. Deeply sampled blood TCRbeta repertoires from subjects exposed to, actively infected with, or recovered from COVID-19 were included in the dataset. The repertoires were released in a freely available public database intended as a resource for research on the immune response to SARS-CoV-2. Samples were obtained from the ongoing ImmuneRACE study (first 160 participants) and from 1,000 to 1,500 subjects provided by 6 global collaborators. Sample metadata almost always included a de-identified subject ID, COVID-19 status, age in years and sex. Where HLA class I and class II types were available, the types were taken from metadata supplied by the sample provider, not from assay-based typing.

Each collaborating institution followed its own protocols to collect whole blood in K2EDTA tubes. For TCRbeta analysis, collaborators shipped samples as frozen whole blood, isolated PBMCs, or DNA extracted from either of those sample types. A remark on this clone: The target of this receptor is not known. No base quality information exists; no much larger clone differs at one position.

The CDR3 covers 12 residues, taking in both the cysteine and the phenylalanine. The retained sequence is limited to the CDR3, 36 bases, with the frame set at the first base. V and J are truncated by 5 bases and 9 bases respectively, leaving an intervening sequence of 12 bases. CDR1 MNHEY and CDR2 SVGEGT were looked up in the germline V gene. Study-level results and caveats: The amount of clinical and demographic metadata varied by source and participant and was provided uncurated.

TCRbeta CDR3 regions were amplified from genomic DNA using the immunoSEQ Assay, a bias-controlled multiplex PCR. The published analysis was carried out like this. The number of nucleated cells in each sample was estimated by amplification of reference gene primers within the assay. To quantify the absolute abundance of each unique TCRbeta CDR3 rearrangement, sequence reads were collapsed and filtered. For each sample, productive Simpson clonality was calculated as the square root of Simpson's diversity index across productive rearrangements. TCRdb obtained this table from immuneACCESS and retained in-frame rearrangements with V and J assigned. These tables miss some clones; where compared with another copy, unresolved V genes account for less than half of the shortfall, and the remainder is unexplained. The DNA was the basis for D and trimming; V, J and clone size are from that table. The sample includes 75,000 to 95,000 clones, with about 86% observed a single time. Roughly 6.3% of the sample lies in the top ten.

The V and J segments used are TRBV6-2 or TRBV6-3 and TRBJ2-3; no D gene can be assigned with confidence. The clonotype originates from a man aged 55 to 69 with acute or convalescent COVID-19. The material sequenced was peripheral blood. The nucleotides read TGTGCCAGCAGTCGACTCGTTGGGACGCAGTATTTT. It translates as CASSRLVGTQYF.